The 9 T cell receptor beta chains below were found in one sample sequenced in a study of shared clonotypes between healthy human individuals. TCRdb's copy holds only in-frame clones and misses some; the assay was immunoSEQ multiplex PCR. In the table there are some 500,000 clones, 65% to 80% of which are singletons. The sample taken for sequencing was PBMCs. The receptors come from a woman aged 35 to 49 in good health. Some clones in this sample may be carry-over from other donors' samples.

This clone was picked up a small number of times. The chain carries TRBV5-8 and TRBJ1-1; weak D call: TRBD1 (5 bases). Germline V gene lookup returns CDR1 SGHTS and CDR2 YDEGEE. This CDR3 is built from 14 residues. Deletions cut 8 bases from V and 4 bases from J, with 18 bases between. The CDR3 protein is CASTKGDMSTEAFF. CDR3 DNA: TGTGCCAGTACGAAAGGGGATATGAGCACTGAAGCTTTCTTT. Based on the CDR3 plus reference TRBV5-8 and TRBJ1-1, the full variable domain is EAGVTQSPTHLIKTRGQQATLRCSPISGHTSVYWYQQALGLGLQFLLWYDEGEERNRGNFPPRFSGRQFPNYSSELNVNALELEDSALYLCASTKGDMSTEAFFGQGTRLTVV.

The chain combines TRBV21-1 with TRBJ2-7; the table's D call TRBD2 went unverified against the DNA. TRBV21-1 is a known pseudogene. There are 12 residues in the CDR3. The CDR3 sequence: CASSKLRYEQYF. CDR3 DNA sequence: TGTGCCAGCAGCAAACTACGGTACGAGCAGTACTTC.

The chain combines TRBV11-2 with TRBJ2-7; 8 bases align to TRBD1. Germline CDR1 reads SGHAT; CDR2 reads FQNNGV. This CDR3 comprises 13 residues. The J segment lost 6 bases and the V segment lost 3 bases, leaving 4 bases of the junction unmatched. Here the CDR3 DNA reads TGTGCCAGCAGCTTCCAGGGGGCGGGCGAGCAGTACTTC. This translates into CASSFQGAGEQYF.

On this clone itself: The sample has other DNA sequences that encode this CDR3 too. This chain uses TRBV11-2 with TRBJ2-7; 8 bases agree with TRBD1. The CDR3 totals 14 residues. V was clipped by 6 bases and J by 4 bases; unmatched bases: 8. Germline CDR1 SGHAT, CDR2 FQNNGV. The CDR3 DNA sequence: TGTGCCAGCAGTTCTGGACAGGGAAGGTACGAGCAGTACTTC. Its translation is CASSSGQGRYEQYF. The full variable domain, its missing parts supplied by reference TRBV11-2 and TRBJ2-7, is EAGVAQSPRYKIIEKRQSVAFWCNPISGHATLYWYQQILGQGPKLLIQFQNNGVVDDSQLPKDRFSAERLKGVDSTLKIQPAKLEDSAVYLCASSSGQGRYEQYFGPGTRLTVT.

This clone was detected only once. Different DNA sequences within this sample yield the same CDR3. The chain has TRBV5-1 and TRBJ1-2, with 8 bases lining up with TRBD1. Trimming took 0 bases from V and 8 from J; bases not matched to a gene: 3. The length of the CDR3 is 13 residues. CDR1 and CDR2 from the germline V gene are SGHRS and YFSETQ. Written as DNA, the CDR3 is TGCGCCAGCAGCTTGGGACAGGGGAACGGCTACACCTTC. It yields the protein CASSLGQGNGYTF.

The rearrangement uses TRBV7-3 and TRBJ2-1, with 7 bases fitting TRBD2. V lost 1 base to trimming and J lost 0 bases; unmatched junction nucleotides: 3. CDR1 and CDR2 from the germline V gene are SGHTA and FQGTGA. This CDR3 is built from 16 residues. CDR3 sequence reads: CASSLNGGSSYNEQFF. For the CDR3, the DNA is TGTGCCAGCAGCTTAAATGGCGGGAGCTCCTACAATGAGCAGTTCTTC.

The chain has TRBV18 and TRBJ1-1; TRBD1 is a possible D gene (5 bases). From germline, CDR1 is KGHSH and CDR2 LQKENI. This CDR3 contains 15 residues. The V gene lost 4 bases and the J gene lost 1 base, with 13 bases spanning the gap. Here the CDR3 reads CASSLRWDGNTEAFF. The CDR3, as DNA: TGTGCCAGCTCACTACGTTGGGACGGGAACACTGAAGCTTTCTTT.

J is TRBJ2-2 and V is TRBV9; 12 nucleotides align to TRBD2. In germline, CDR1 is SGDLS, CDR2 YYNGEE. V was pared by 4 bases and J by 4 bases, with 11 bases of the junction left unmatched. The CDR3 consists of 18 residues. This CDR3 is CASSPDLTSGSGTGELFF. The CDR3 nucleotides read TGTGCCAGCAGCCCCGACTTGACTAGCGGGAGCGGCACCGGGGAGCTGTTTTTT. Full variable domain (remainder filled in from reference TRBV9 and TRBJ2-2): DSGVTQTPKHLITATGQRVTLRCSPRSGDLSVYWYQQSLDQGLQFLIQYYNGEERAKGNILERFSAQQFPDLHSELNLSSLELGDSALYFCASSPDLTSGSGTGELFFGEGSRLTVL.

This clone showed up just a few times. The CDR3: CASLGLRLGETQYF. The CDR3 DNA reads TGTGCCAGCCTCGGCCTGAGGCTCGGGGAGACCCAGTACTTC. The V and J genes are TRBV6-1 and TRBJ2-5, with unresolved D. The germline V gene encodes CDR1 MNHNS and CDR2 SASEGT. The CDR3 has 14 residues. V was trimmed by 8 bases and J by 5 bases, leaving 18 bases between them.